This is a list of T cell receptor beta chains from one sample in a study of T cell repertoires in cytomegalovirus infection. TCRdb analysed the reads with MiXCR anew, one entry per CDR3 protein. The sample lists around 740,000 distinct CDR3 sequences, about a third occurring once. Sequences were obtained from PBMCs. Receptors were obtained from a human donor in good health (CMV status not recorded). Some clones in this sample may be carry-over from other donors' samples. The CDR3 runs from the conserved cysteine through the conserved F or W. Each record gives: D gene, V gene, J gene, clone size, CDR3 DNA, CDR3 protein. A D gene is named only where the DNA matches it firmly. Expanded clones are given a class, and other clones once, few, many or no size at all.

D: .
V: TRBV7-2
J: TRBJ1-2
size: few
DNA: TGTGCCAGCAGCTTAGTATCCGGGAATGACTATGGCTACACCTTC
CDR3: CASSLVSGNDYGYTF

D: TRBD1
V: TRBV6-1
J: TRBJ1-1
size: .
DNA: TGTGCCAGCAGTGCCCAGACAGGGTTGAACACTGAAGCTTTCTTT
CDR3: CASSAQTGLNTEAFF

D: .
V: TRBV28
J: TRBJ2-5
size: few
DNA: TGTGCCAGCAGTTTTTCCCCAGGGATGGAGACCCAGTACTTC
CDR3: CASSFSPGMETQYF

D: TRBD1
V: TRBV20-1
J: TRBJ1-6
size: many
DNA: TGCAGTGCTCCCCGCTCGGGGACAGGGGGTTCACCCCTCCACTTT
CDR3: CSAPRSGTGGSPLHF

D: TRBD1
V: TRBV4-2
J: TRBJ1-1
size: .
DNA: TGTGCCAGCAGCCAAGGACAGGGGATGAACACTGAAGCTTTCTTT
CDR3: CASSQGQGMNTEAFF

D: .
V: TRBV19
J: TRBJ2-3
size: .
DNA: TGTGCCAGTAGTATGTGGGGGACCCGCACAGATACGCAGTATTTT
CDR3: CASSMWGTRTDTQYF

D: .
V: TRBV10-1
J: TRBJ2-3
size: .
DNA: TGCGCCAGCAGCATGACCCGGGGAGACACAGATACGCAGTATTTT
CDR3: CASSMTRGDTDTQYF

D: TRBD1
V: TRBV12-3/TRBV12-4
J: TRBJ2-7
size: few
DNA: TGTGCCAGCACCAAAAGCCCGTCGGGACAGATGACCTACGAGCAGTACTTC
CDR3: CASTKSPSGQMTYEQYF

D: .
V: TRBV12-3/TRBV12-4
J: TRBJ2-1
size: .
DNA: TGTGCCAGCAGGGCCGAGGGGGATGAGCAGTTCTTC
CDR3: CASRAEGDEQFF

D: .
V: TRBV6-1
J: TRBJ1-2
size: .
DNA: TGTGCCAGCAGTGAGACAGGACAACCGCGCTATGGCTACACCTTC
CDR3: CASSETGQPRYGYTF

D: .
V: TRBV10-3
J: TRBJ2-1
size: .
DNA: TGTGCCATCACTGAGGGACTCTCGGGTGAGCAGTTCTTC
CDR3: CAITEGLSGEQFF

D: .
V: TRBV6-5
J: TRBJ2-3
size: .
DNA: TGTCCCAGCATGCTACGAGTTGGCGGCACAGATACGCAGTATTTT
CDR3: CPSMLRVGGTDTQYF

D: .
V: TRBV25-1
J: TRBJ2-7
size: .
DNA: TGTGCCAGCAGTCCCCGAGGATATAACAGGGGCGGGGACGAGCAGTACTTC
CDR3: CASSPRGYNRGGDEQYF

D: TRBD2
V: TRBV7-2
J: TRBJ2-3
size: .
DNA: TGTTCCAGCAGGACAGCGGGAGTGAAAGATCCGCAGTATTTT
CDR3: CSSRTAGVKDPQYF

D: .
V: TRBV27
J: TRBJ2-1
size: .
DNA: TGTGCCAGCAGTTCCCCGAGGTATAAGCCAGCTAGGAATGAGCAGTTCTTC
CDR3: CASSSPRYKPARNEQFF